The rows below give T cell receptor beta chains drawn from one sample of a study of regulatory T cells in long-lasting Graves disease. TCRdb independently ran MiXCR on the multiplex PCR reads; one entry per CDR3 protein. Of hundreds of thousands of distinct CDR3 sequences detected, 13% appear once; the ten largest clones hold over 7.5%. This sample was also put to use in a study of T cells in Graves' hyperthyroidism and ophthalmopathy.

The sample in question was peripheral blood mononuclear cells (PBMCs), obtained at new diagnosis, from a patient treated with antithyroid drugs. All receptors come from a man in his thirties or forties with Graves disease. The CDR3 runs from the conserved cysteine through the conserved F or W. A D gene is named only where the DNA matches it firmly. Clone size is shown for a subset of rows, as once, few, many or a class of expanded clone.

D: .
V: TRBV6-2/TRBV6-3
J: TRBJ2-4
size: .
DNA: TGTGCCAGCAGTAGCCGGGAGCGCGACATTCAGTACTTC
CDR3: CASSSRERDIQYF

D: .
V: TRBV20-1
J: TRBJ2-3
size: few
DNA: TGCAGTGCTGGGATTCAACTCCTCACAGATACGCAGTATTTT
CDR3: CSAGIQLLTDTQYF

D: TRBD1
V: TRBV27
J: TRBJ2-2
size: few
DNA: TGTGCCAGCAGTCGACAGGGTGGGGTCGGGGAGCTGTTTTTT
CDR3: CASSRQGGVGELFF

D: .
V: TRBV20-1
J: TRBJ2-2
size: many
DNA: TGCAGTGCTACTGGGACGGCGAACACCGGGGAGCTGTTTTTT
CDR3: CSATGTANTGELFF

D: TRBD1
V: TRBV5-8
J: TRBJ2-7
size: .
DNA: TGTGCCAGCAGACCGGGACAGGGGGCGCGATTTAGGTACGAGCAGTACTTC
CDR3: CASRPGQGARFRYEQYF

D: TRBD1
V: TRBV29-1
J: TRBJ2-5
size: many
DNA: TGCAGCGTTGAAGATTTCGGGACAGTCGGAGAGACCCAGTACTTC
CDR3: CSVEDFGTVGETQYF

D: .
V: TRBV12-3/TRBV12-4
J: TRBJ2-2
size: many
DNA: TGTGCCAGCAGTACGACAGGAGTCGGGGAGCTGTTTTTT
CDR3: CASSTTGVGELFF

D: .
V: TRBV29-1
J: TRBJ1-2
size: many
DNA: TGCAGCGTTCGGCAGGGATATGGCTACACCTTC
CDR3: CSVRQGYGYTF

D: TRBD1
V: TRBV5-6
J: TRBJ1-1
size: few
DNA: TGTGCCAGCAGCCGGACAGGGAAGTCTGAAGCTTTCTTT
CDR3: CASSRTGKSEAFF

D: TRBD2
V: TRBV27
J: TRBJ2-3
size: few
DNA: TGTGCCAGCAGTTTATTTTTCGGCGGGAGGGCCTCAGATACGCAGTATTTT
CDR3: CASSLFFGGRASDTQYF

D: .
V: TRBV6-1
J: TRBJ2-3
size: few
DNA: TGTGCCAGCAGTGAAGACGGCGGGACTGGGGCATATACGCAGTATTTT
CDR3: CASSEDGGTGAYTQYF

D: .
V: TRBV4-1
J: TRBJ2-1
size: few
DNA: TGCGCCAGCAGCCAACCGGCCAGGGGTGACAATGAGCAGTTCTTC
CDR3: CASSQPARGDNEQFF

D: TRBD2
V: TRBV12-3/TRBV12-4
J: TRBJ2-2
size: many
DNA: TGTGCCAGCAGTTTAGGGGGAGGGCGAACCGGGGAGCTGTTTTTT
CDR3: CASSLGGGRTGELFF

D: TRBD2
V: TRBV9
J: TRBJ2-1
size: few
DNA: TGTGCCAGCAGCGTCTCTAGCGGGATCAATGAGCAGTTCTTC
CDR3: CASSVSSGINEQFF

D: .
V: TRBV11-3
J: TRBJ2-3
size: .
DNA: TGTGCCAGCAGCCCAAGGGAGACAGATACGCAGTATTTT
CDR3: CASSPRETDTQYF

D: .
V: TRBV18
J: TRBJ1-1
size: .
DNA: TGTGCCAGCTCACCCTTAGGGCCTGAAGCTTTCTTT
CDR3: CASSPLGPEAFF

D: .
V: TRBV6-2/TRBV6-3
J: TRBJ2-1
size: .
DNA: TGTGCCAGCACCCCAACGGGGCTTCTAGCCTACAATGAGCAGTTCTTC
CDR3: CASTPTGLLAYNEQFF

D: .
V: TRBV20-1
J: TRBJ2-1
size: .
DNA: TGCAGTGACGCTCCTTTCGACCGGAGCTCCTACAATGAGCAGTTCTTC
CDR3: CSDAPFDRSSYNEQFF

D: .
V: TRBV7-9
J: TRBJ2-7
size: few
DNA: TGTGCCAGCAGCTTAGGAGGAGTCGGTATACCCTACGAGCAGTACTTC
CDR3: CASSLGGVGIPYEQYF